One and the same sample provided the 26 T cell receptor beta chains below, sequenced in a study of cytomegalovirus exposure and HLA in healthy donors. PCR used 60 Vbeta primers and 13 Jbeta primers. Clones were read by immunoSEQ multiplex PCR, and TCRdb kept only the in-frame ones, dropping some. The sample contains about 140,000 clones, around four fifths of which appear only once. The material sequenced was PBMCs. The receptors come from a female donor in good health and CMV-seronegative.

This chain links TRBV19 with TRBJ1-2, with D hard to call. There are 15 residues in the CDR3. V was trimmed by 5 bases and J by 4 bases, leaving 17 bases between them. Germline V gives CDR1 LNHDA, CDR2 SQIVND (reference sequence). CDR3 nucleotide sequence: TGTGCCAGTAGTTCGGGTGGCAGAACGTTCTATGGCTACACCTTC. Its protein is CASSSGGRTFYGYTF.

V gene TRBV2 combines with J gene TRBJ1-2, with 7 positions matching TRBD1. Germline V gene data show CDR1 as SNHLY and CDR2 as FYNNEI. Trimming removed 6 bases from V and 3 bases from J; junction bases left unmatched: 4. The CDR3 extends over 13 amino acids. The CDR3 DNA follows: TGTGCCAGCAGGACCGACAGGGACTATGGCTACACCTTC. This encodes CASRTDRDYGYTF.

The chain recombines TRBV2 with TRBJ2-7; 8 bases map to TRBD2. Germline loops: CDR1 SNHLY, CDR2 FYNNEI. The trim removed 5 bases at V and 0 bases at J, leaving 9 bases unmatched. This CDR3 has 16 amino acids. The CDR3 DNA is TGTGCCAGCAGTACTCCGCTAGCGGGTCCCTCCTACGAGCAGTACTTC. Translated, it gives CASSTPLAGPSYEQYF.

CDR3 in DNA: TGTGCCAGCTCACCCTTCAGCTCCGGGACAGGGGATGGCTACACCTTC. Protein product: CASSPFSSGTGDGYTF. The chain is built from TRBV18 and TRBJ1-2; 10 positions match TRBD1. This CDR3 region has 16 residues. V shed 3 bases and J 6 bases; nucleotides not matched to a gene: 10. Germline CDR1 KGHSH, CDR2 LQKENI.

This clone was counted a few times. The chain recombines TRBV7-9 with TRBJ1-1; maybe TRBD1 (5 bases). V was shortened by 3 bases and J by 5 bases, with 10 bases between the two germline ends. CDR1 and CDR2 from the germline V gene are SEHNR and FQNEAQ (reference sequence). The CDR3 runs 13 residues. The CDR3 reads CASSLGGETEAFF. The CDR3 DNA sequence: TGTGCCAGCAGCTTGGGGGGGGAGACTGAAGCTTTCTTT.

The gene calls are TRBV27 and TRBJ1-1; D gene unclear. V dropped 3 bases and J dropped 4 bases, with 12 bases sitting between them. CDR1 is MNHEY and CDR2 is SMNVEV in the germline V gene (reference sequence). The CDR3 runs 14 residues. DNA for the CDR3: TGTGCCAGCAGTTTTCGGGGTCGAGTCACTGAAGCTTTCTTT. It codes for CASSFRGRVTEAFF.

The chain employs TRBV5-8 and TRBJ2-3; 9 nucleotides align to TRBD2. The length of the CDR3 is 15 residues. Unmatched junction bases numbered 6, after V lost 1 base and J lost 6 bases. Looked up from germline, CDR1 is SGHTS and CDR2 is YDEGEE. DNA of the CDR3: TGTGCCAGCAGCTTGTATCTAGCGGGGTCTGATACGCAGTATTTT. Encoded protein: CASSLYLAGSDTQYF.

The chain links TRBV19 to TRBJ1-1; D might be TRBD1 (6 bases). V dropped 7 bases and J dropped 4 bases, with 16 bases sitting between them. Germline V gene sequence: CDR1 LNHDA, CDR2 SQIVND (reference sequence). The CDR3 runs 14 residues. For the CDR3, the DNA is TGTGCCAGTACCCACAGGGTCTTCGGCACTGAAGCTTTCTTT. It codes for CASTHRVFGTEAFF.

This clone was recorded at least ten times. This CDR3 is CASSSSRVNTEAFF. For the CDR3, the DNA is TGTGCCAGCAGTTCAAGCAGGGTGAACACTGAAGCTTTCTTT. The chain combines TRBV27 with TRBJ1-1, with D perhaps TRBD1 (5 bases). Germline loops: CDR1 MNHEY, CDR2 SMNVEV (reference sequence). Trimming shortened V by 4 bases and J by 0 bases, and 9 bases separated the two germline ends. This CDR3 region has 14 residues.

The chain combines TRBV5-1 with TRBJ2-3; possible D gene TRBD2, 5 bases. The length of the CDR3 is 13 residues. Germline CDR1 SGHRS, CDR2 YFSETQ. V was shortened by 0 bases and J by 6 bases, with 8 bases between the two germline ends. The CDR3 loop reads CASSLVGADTQYF. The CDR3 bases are TGCGCCAGCAGCTTGGTGGGAGCCGATACGCAGTATTTT.

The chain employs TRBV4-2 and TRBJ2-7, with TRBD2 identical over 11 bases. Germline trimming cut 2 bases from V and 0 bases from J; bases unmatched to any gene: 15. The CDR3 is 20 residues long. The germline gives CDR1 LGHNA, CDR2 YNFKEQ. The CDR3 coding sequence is TGTGCCAGCAGCCAACATATAGCGGGAGGGCCTACTACCTTCTCCTACGAGCAGTACTTC. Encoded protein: CASSQHIAGGPTTFSYEQYF.

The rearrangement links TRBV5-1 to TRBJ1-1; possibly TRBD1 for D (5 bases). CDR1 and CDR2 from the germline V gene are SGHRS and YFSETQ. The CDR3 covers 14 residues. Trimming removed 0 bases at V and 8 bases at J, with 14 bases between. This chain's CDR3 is CASSLAGGAREAFF. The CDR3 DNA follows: TGCGCCAGCAGCTTGGCCGGTGGGGCCCGCGAAGCTTTCTTT.

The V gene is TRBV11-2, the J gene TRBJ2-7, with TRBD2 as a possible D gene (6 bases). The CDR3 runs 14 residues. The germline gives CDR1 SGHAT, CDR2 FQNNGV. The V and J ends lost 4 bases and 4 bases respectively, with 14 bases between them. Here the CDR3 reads CASSSPGTFYEQYF. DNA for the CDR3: TGTGCCAGCAGCTCGCCCGGGACTTTTTACGAGCAGTACTTC.

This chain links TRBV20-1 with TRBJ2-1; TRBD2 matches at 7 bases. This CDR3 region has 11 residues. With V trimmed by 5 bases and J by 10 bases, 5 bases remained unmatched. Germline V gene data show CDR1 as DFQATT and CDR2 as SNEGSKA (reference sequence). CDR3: CSAWGRGEQFF. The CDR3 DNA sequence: TGCAGTGCTTGGGGGAGGGGCGAGCAGTTCTTC.

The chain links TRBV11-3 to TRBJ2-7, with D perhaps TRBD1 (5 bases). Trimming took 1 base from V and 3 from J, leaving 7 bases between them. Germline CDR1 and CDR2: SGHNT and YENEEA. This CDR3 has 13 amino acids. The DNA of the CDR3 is TGTGCCAGCAGCTTAGGGGGCAGCTACGAGCAGTACTTC. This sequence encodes CASSLGGSYEQYF.

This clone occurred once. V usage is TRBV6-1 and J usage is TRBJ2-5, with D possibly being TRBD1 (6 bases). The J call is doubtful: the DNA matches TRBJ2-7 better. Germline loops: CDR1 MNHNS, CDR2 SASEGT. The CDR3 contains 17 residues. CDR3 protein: CASSEAKTGGSSYEQYF. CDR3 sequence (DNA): TGTGCCAGCAGTGAAGCCAAGACAGGCGGTAGCTCCTACGAGCAGTACTTC.

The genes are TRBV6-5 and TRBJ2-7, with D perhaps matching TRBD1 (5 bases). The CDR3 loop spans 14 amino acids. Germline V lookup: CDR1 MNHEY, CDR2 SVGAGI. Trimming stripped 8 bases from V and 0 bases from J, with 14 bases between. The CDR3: CASLPQVRSYEQYF. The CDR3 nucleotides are TGTGCCAGCCTTCCACAGGTTCGCTCCTACGAGCAGTACTTC.

CDR3 nucleotides: TGTGCCTGGACAGTTCGCAGGGGGCATGGCTACACCTTC. Its translation: CAWTVRRGHGYTF. The V and J genes are TRBV30 and TRBJ1-2; the match to TRBD1 covers 8 bases. CDR3 length: 13 residues. Germline CDR1 reads GTSNPN; CDR2 reads SVGIG (reference sequence). J was trimmed by 6 bases and V by 4 bases; bases with no gene match: 7.

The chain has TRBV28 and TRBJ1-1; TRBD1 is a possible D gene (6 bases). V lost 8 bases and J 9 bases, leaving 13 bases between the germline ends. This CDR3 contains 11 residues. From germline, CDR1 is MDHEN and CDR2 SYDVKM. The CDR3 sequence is CASGNRVKAFF. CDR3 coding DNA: TGTGCCAGCGGGAACAGGGTTAAAGCTTTCTTT.

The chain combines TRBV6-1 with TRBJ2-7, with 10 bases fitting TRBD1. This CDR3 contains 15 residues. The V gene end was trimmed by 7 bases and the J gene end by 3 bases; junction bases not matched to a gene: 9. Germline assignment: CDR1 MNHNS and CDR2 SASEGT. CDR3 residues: CASTSRGQGDYEQYF. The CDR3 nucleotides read TGTGCCAGCACCTCCAGAGGACAGGGGGACTACGAGCAGTACTTC.

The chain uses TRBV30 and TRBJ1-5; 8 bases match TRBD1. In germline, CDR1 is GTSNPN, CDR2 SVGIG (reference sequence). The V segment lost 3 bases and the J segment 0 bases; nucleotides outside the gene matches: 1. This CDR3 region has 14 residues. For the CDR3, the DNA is TGTGCCTGGAGGCAGGGGGCTAGCAATCAGCCCCAGCATTTT. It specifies CAWRQGASNQPQHF.

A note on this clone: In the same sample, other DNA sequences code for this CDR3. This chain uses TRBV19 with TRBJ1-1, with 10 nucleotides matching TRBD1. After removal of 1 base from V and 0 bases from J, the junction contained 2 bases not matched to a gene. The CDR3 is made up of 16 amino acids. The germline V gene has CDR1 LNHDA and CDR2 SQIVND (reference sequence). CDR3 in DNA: TGTGCCAGTAGTATAGGGACAGGGGGAATGAACACTGAAGCTTTCTTT. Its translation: CASSIGTGGMNTEAFF. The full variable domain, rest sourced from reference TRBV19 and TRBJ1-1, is DGGITQSPKYLFRKEGQNVTLSCEQNLNHDAMYWYRQDPGQGLRLIYYSQIVNDFQKGDIAEGYSVSREKKESFPLTVTSAQKNPTAFYLCASSIGTGGMNTEAFFGQGTRLTVV.

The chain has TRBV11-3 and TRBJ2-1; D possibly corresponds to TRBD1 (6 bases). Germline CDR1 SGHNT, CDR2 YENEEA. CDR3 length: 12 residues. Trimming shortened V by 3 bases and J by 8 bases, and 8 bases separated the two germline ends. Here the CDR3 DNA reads TGTGCCAGCAGCTTGTCAGGGGATGAGCAGTTCTTC. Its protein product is CASSLSGDEQFF.

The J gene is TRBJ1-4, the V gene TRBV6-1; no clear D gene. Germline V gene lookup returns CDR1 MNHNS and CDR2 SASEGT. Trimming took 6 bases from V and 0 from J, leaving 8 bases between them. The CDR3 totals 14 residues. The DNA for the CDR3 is TGTGCCAGCAGCCTATATCCAACTAATGAAAAACTGTTTTTT. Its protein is CASSLYPTNEKLFF.

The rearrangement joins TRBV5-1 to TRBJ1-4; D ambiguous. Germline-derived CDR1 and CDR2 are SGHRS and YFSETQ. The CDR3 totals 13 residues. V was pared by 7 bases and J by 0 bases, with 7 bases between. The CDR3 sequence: CASASATNEKLFF. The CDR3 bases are TGCGCCAGCGCCTCAGCAACTAATGAAAAACTGTTTTTT.

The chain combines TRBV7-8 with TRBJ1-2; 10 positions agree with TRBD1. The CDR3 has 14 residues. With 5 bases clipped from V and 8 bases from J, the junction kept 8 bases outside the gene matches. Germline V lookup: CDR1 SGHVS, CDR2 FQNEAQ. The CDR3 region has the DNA TGTGCCAGCAGCGCGGGACAGGGGATAAAAGGCTACACCTTC. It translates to CASSAGQGIKGYTF.